These 27 T cell receptor beta chains originate from one sample sequenced in a study of Ad26.COV2.S vaccination and SARS-CoV-2 variants. Measured with immunoSEQ multiplex PCR; TCRdb has only the in-frame clones, and not every one. The profile shows roughly 500,000 clones, approximately 90% of them singletons. Sample treatment: over 15 received Ad26.COV2.S at low or high dose, single or two shots; several received placebo; per-sample allocation not given. Sampling occurred on day 63 after the first vaccine or placebo injection. The sample was peripheral blood, taken in a trial of Ad26.COV2.S vaccine versus placebo. These receptors all stem from a person between 18 and 60 years old who received the Ad26.COV2.S COVID-19 vaccine or a placebo.

The chain has TRBV4-3 and TRBJ2-2, with D uncertain. V was trimmed by 3 bases and J by 5 bases, leaving 4 bases between them. The CDR3 spans 12 residues. Germline values: CDR1 LGHNA, CDR2 YSLEER. The CDR3 is CASSHGTGELFF. Here the CDR3 DNA reads TGCGCCAGCAGCCACGGGACCGGGGAGCTGTTTTTT.

The chain links TRBV5-1 to TRBJ2-1; D gene ambiguous. CDR3 size: 14 residues. The V gene's germline CDR1 is SGHRS and CDR2 YFSETQ. V lost 3 bases and J 7 bases, leaving 14 bases between the germline ends. CDR3 protein: CASSSPGRANEQFF. CDR3 coding DNA: TGCGCCAGCAGCTCCCCTGGAAGGGCAAATGAGCAGTTCTTC. The whole variable domain, filled in from reference TRBV5-1 and TRBJ2-1, reads KAGVTQTPRYLIKTRGQQVTLSCSPISGHRSVSWYQQTPGQGLQFLFEYFSETQRNKGNFPGRFSGRQFSNSRSEMNVSTLELGDSALYLCASSSPGRANEQFFGPGTRLTVL.

V usage is TRBV27 and J usage is TRBJ2-2; 10 bases fit TRBD2. Germline lookup yields CDR1 MNHEY and CDR2 SMNVEV (reference sequence). With 5 bases clipped from V and 6 bases from J, the junction kept 9 bases outside the gene matches. This CDR3 spans 16 amino acids. CDR3 sequence (DNA): TGTGCCAGCAGTGCCCCGACTAGCGGGCCCCCCGGGGAGCTGTTTTTT. Protein product: CASSAPTSGPPGELFF.

This chain joins TRBV11-2 and TRBJ2-3; 7 nucleotides align to TRBD1. Germline lookup yields CDR1 SGHAT and CDR2 FQNNGV. The CDR3 extends over 16 amino acids. The ends lost 1 base at V and 4 bases at J; junction bases unmatched: 8. In DNA form, the CDR3 reads TGTGCCAGCAGCTTAGGGCAGGGGGTGTCCTCAGATACGCAGTATTTT. As protein: CASSLGQGVSSDTQYF.

The chain couples TRBV27 to TRBJ1-1; 7 nucleotides agree with TRBD1. The CDR3 length is 18 residues. Germline V gene sequence: CDR1 MNHEY, CDR2 SMNVEV (reference sequence). V was pared by 5 bases and J by 3 bases, with 18 bases of the junction left unmatched. CDR3 region: CASSGNKTGLSGDTEAFF. The CDR3 coding sequence is TGTGCCAGCAGTGGAAACAAGACAGGGTTGAGTGGGGACACTGAAGCTTTCTTT.

The rearrangement joins TRBV28 to TRBJ2-7, with TRBD2 as a possible D gene (5 bases). The germline CDR1 and CDR2 sequences are MDHEN and SYDVKM. The CDR3 is made up of 14 amino acids. V was clipped by 2 bases and J by 5 bases, with 13 bases between them. The CDR3 coding sequence is TGTGCCAGCAGTTTAGCGGGTACCGTCCACGAGCAGTACTTC. Translated: CASSLAGTVHEQYF.

J is TRBJ1-1 and V is TRBV3-1 (or the pseudogene TRBV3-2); D might be TRBD1 (6 bases). From germline, CDR1 is LGHDT and CDR2 YNNKEL (reference sequence). The CDR3 runs 16 residues. V was cut by 4 bases and J by 6 bases, with 21 bases left in between. CDR3 residues: CASSPISSGSGAEAFF. The CDR3 DNA sequence: TGTGCCAGCAGCCCAATTAGTTCAGGCTCAGGGGCTGAAGCTTTCTTT.

DNA for the CDR3: TGTGCCAGCAGCAAAGCTAGCGAGCAGTACTTC. As protein: CASSKASEQYF. V gene TRBV21-1 combines with J gene TRBJ2-7; the tabulated D call, TRBD2, remains unverified against the DNA. TRBV21-1 counts as a pseudogene. This CDR3 is 11 amino acids long.

The V call is TRBV4-3, the J call TRBJ2-2; D is possibly TRBD2 (7 bases). V was clipped by 1 base and J by 4 bases, with 13 bases between them. Germline V lookup: CDR1 LGHNA, CDR2 YSLEER. The CDR3 extends over 16 amino acids. CDR3 DNA sequence: TGCGCCAGCAGCCAAGGTCGGGGGGCGGGCACCGGGGAGCTGTTTTTT. It specifies CASSQGRGAGTGELFF.

The chain uses TRBV18 and TRBJ1-1, with unresolved D. Germline CDR1 KGHSH, CDR2 LQKENI. V lost 5 bases to trimming and J lost 2 bases, with 9 bases between them. CDR3 length: 13 residues. CDR3 region: CASSVKTNTEAFF. The CDR3 nucleotides read TGTGCCAGCTCAGTAAAGACCAACACTGAAGCTTTCTTT.

The chain is built from TRBV5-1 and TRBJ1-1; D remains ambiguous. Trimming stripped 0 bases from V and 1 base from J, with 10 bases between. There are 15 residues in the CDR3. The V gene's germline CDR1 is SGHRS and CDR2 YFSETQ. The CDR3, as DNA: TGCGCCAGCAGCTTGGTCCCCCAAGGGAACACTGAAGCTTTCTTT. It is translated as CASSLVPQGNTEAFF.

This sequence joins TRBV19 and TRBJ1-1; possibly TRBD1 for D (5 bases). Germline V gene data show CDR1 as LNHDA and CDR2 as SQIVND (reference sequence). Between the trimmed V and J ends, which lost 10 bases and 0 bases, there was a span of 21 bases. The CDR3 spans 16 residues. The CDR3 loop reads CATKKKGRMMNTEAFF. DNA for the CDR3: TGTGCCACCAAAAAAAAGGGACGGATGATGAACACTGAAGCTTTCTTT.

V usage is TRBV12-3 or TRBV12-4 and J usage is TRBJ1-1; D gene uncertain. The CDR3 spans 13 residues. Trimming took 1 base from V and 7 from J, leaving 10 bases between them. CDR3 sequence reads: CASSLGAAGEAFF. CDR3 in DNA: TGTGCCAGCAGTTTAGGGGCAGCGGGTGAAGCTTTCTTT.

The genes are TRBV28 and TRBJ2-7; D is unclear. The CDR3 is 14 residues long. The germline V gene encodes CDR1 MDHEN and CDR2 SYDVKM. V dropped 7 bases and J dropped 2 bases, with 15 bases sitting between them. CDR3 nucleotide sequence: TGTGCCAGCACGGCCCCGCGGTATCCCTACGAGCAGTACTTC. Its protein product is CASTAPRYPYEQYF.

V and J are TRBV24-1 and TRBJ2-1, with TRBD2 identical over 10 bases. Germline values: CDR1 KGHDR, CDR2 SFDVKD. CDR3 length: 15 residues. V was pared by 8 bases and J by 7 bases, with 10 bases of the junction left unmatched. CDR3 in amino acids: CATKPAASGSNEQFF. CDR3 coding DNA: TGTGCCACCAAGCCCGCGGCTAGCGGGAGTAATGAGCAGTTCTTC.

The chain links TRBV9 to TRBJ2-3, with TRBD1 matching 9 bases. J lost 1 base, V lost 5 bases, and 8 bases had no gene match. The V gene's germline CDR1 is SGDLS and CDR2 YYNGEE. The CDR3 has 16 residues. The CDR3 reads CASSRGTGLGTDTQYF. The CDR3 nucleotides are TGTGCCAGCAGTCGAGGGACAGGGCTGGGCACAGATACGCAGTATTTT.

The chain joins TRBV7-6 to TRBJ2-3; 8 bases map to TRBD1. The CDR3 consists of 15 residues. Trimming took 5 bases from V and 2 from J; bases not matched to a gene: 6. Germline CDR1 is SGHVS and CDR2 is FNYEAQ. The CDR3 nucleotides are TGTGCCAGCAGCCGTGTGGGACAGGCCACAGATACGCAGTATTTT. This translates into CASSRVGQATDTQYF.

The rearrangement uses TRBV28 and TRBJ1-1, with a weak D call TRBD1 (6 bases). Germline assignment: CDR1 MDHEN and CDR2 SYDVKM. This CDR3 is built from 14 residues. V was pared by 8 bases and J by 0 bases, with 13 bases between. The CDR3 nucleotides are TGTGCCAGCGGCACGACAGGCGTGAACACTGAAGCTTTCTTT. This gives the protein CASGTTGVNTEAFF.

The chain is built from TRBV28 and TRBJ1-5; maybe TRBD1 (5 bases). V shed 3 bases and J shed 4 bases, with 10 bases lying between them. The germline gives CDR1 MDHEN, CDR2 SYDVKM. The CDR3 covers 14 residues. CDR3 coding DNA: TGTGCCAGCAGTTTCGAGGGGAGGAATCAGCCCCAGCATTTT. Translated, it gives CASSFEGRNQPQHF.

The chain joins TRBV5-6 to TRBJ2-7; 11 positions match TRBD1. Looked up from germline, CDR1 is SGHDT and CDR2 is YYEEEE. Trimming cost V 3 bases and J 3 bases; bases outside gene matches: 5. The CDR3 spans 15 residues. The CDR3 here is CASSSSGQGDYEQYF. CDR3 in DNA: TGTGCCAGCAGCTCCTCGGGACAGGGGGACTACGAGCAGTACTTC.

The rearrangement joins TRBV18 to TRBJ2-1, with 11 positions matching TRBD2. The CDR3 spans 14 residues. The germline CDR1 and CDR2 sequences are KGHSH and LQKENI. The trim removed 5 bases at V and 8 bases at J, leaving 5 bases unmatched. The CDR3 is CASSSSGRRDEQFF. The CDR3 DNA reads as TGTGCCAGCTCATCTAGCGGGAGGAGGGATGAGCAGTTCTTC.

V and J are TRBV6-1 and TRBJ2-3; D might be TRBD1 or TRBD2, each matching 5 bases. CDR1 MNHNS and CDR2 SASEGT come from the germline V gene. The CDR3 has 10 amino acids. Trimming took off 3 bases at V and 10 bases at J, with 5 bases between the two ends. The CDR3 reads CASSEGAQYF. The CDR3 coding sequence is TGTGCCAGCAGTGAGGGGGCGCAGTATTTT.

The V gene is TRBV12-3 or TRBV12-4, the J gene TRBJ1-1; 7 bases line up with TRBD1. The V and J ends lost 4 bases and 8 bases, in that order; junction bases with no gene match: 4. CDR3 length: 12 amino acids. The CDR3, as DNA: TGTGCCAGCAGTTCGGACAGGCTAGAAGCTTTCTTT. This translates into CASSSDRLEAFF.

As for this clone: The same CDR3 arises from other DNA sequences in this sample as well. J is TRBJ1-6 and V is TRBV19; no firm D call. This CDR3 contains 14 residues. Looked up from germline, CDR1 is LNHDA and CDR2 is SQIVND (reference sequence). The V end was cut by 3 bases, the J end by 6 bases, with 9 bases between. The CDR3 protein is CASSIGQTNSPLHF. The DNA of the CDR3 is TGTGCCAGTAGTATCGGGCAGACTAATTCACCCCTCCACTTT. Full variable domain (remainder filled in from reference TRBV19 and TRBJ1-6): DGGITQSPKYLFRKEGQNVTLSCEQNLNHDAMYWYRQDPGQGLRLIYYSQIVNDFQKGDIAEGYSVSREKKESFPLTVTSAQKNPTAFYLCASSIGQTNSPLHFGNGTRLTVT.

J is TRBJ2-5 and V is TRBV27, with D possibly being TRBD1 or TRBD2 (5 bases each). The V and J ends lost 6 bases and 4 bases respectively, with 18 bases between them. The germline V gene encodes CDR1 MNHEY and CDR2 SMNVEV (reference sequence). The CDR3 runs to 15 residues. The CDR3 sequence is CASSPRQRERETQYF. As DNA, the CDR3 is TGTGCCAGCAGCCCCAGACAGAGGGAGAGAGAGACCCAGTACTTC.

In this sample, this clone turned up a few times. The chain carries TRBV5-1 and TRBJ2-3; possibly TRBD1 for D (6 bases). Germline CDR1 reads SGHRS; CDR2 reads YFSETQ. Trimming cost V 4 bases and J 5 bases, with 14 bases left between them. The CDR3 length is 14 residues. In nucleotides, the CDR3 is TGCGCCAGCAGCCCGGACGCCAGGGGAGATACGCAGTATTTT. This gives the protein CASSPDARGDTQYF.

The chain joins TRBV9 to TRBJ1-6, with D hard to call. The CDR3 runs 15 residues. Germline values: CDR1 SGDLS, CDR2 YYNGEE. The ends were cut back, 0 bases at V and 5 bases at J, with 9 bases in the middle. The CDR3 reads CASSVATRDNSPLHF. In DNA form, the CDR3 reads TGTGCCAGCAGCGTAGCTACCAGAGATAATTCACCCCTCCACTTT.